The following is a T cell receptor (beta chain) sequence with its context. Its antigen is as yet unknown. The CDR3 has 17 amino acids. V trimming: 4 bases; J trimming: 3 bases; junction bases outside the gene matches: 6. CDR1 SGHNT and CDR2 YYREEE come from the germline V gene (reference sequence). This entry belongs to a study of vaccination effects on CD4 cells after COVID-19. The method was immunoSEQ multiplex PCR; TCRdb's version includes in-frame clones alone and lacks a portion of them. This sample yields tens of thousands of clones, of which over 65% are seen a single time; around 3.5% belongs to the top ten. General study findings and limits: Marked clonal contraction of both clone types appeared late after vaccination.

Subsequent to 10 days of culture, CD4+ T cells were isolated. Between March and December 2020, the person had a SARS-CoV-2 infection that PCR confirmed. Each participant received a vaccine that was either BNT162b2 or mRNA-1273, given as two doses. This rearrangement joins TRBV5-4 to TRBJ2-2; 13 nucleotides align to TRBD2. This sequence was found in a human donor who had a prior SARS-CoV-2 infection. This sample comprised CD4+ T cells from PBMCs cultured without peptide, obtained after COVID-19 vaccination. The CDR3 DNA is TGTGCCAGCAGCCGGACTAGCGGGAGAGGTTACACCGGGGAGCTGTTTTTT. Translation gives CASSRTSGRGYTGELFF.